At least ten counts were recorded for the clone carrying this T cell receptor beta chain. What it recognizes is unknown. This entry is derived from a study of neurological immune-mediated disorders. Study-wide results and limits: It was the repertoires of 18 of 34 multiple sclerosis patients that phylogenetic grouping placed in one related-CDR3 cluster, which is a possible signature. Patients with HTLV-1-associated myelopathy had the highest level of TCR clonal expansion, whereas patients with multiple sclerosis had the lowest level, falling beneath the level found in healthy controls. The multiple sclerosis repertoire cluster lacked an association with any feature, whether clinical or MRI.

The V and J ends lost 3 bases and 7 bases respectively, with 18 bases between them. CDR3 size: 14 residues. From germline, CDR1 is DFQATT and CDR2 SNEGSKA (reference sequence). The cDNA was synthesized by 5'RACE incorporating 10-nucleotide random UMIs. TCRdb used MiXCR to reprocess the 5' RACE reads, holding one entry per CDR3 protein. The data contain 70,000 or so distinct CDR3 sequences, 2.5% to 4% of them singletons. The chain links TRBV20-1 to TRBJ2-5, with D possibly being TRBD1 (6 bases). This clonotype was obtained from a woman between 45 and 65 years old with multiple sclerosis. Source material: PBMCs. CDR3 nucleotide sequence: TGCAGTGCTAGCCACAGGGCATCTGACTGGACCCAGTACTTC. Translating gives CSASHRASDWTQYF.